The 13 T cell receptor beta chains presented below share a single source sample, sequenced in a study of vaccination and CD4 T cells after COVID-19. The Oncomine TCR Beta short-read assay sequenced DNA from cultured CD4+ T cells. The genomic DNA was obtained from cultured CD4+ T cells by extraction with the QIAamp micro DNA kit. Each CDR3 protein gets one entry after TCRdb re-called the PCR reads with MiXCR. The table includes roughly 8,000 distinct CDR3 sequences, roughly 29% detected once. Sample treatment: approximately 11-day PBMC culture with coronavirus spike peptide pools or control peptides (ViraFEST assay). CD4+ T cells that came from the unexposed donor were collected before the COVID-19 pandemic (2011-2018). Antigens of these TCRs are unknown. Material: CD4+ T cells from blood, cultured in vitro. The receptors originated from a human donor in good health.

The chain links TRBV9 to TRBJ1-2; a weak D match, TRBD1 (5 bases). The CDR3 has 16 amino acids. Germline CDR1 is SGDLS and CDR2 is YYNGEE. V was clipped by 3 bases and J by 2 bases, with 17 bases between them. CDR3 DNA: TGTGCCAGCAGCGCCCCCCGGGGGGGATACAACTATGGCTACACCTTC. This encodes CASSAPRGGYNYGYTF.

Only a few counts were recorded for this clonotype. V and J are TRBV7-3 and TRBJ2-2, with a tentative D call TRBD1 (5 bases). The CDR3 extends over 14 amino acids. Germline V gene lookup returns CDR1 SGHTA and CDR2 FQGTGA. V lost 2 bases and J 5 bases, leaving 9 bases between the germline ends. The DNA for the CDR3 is TGTGCCAGCAGCTTATACCAGGGAACCGGGGAGCTGTTTTTT. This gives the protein CASSLYQGTGELFF.

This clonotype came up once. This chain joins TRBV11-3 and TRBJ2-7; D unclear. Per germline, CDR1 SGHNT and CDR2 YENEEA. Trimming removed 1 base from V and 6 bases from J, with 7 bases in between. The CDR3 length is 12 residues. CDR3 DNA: TGTGCCAGCAGCTTAGTCTCCGCCGAGCAGTACTTC. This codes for CASSLVSAEQYF.

The CDR3 spells CASSPGTANTEAFF. CDR3 in DNA: TGTGCCAGCAGCCCCGGGACGGCGAACACTGAAGCTTTCTTT. This chain joins TRBV7-2 and TRBJ1-1; D is possibly TRBD1 (5 bases). CDR3 size: 14 residues. Germline lookup yields CDR1 SGHTA and CDR2 FQGNSA. V dropped 5 bases and J dropped 1 base, with 11 bases sitting between them.

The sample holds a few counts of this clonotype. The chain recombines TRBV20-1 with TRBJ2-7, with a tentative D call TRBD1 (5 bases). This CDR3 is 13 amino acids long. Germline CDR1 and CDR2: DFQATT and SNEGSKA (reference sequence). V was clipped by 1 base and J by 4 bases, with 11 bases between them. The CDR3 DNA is TGCAGTGCTAGAGGGGTCAGGGCTTACGAGCAGTACTTC. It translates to CSARGVRAYEQYF.

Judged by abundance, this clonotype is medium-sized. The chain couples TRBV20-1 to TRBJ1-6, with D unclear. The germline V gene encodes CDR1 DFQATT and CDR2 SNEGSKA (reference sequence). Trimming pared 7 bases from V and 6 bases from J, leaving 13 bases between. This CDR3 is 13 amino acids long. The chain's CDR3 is CSGWISGNSPLHF. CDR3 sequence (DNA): TGCAGTGGATGGATCTCGGGTAATTCACCCCTCCACTTT.

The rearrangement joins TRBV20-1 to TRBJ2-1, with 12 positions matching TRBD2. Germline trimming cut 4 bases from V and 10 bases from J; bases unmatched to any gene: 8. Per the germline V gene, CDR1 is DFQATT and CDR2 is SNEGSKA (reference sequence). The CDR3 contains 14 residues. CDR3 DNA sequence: TGCAGTGCTAAGGAGACTAGCGGGAGTTCAGAGCAGTTCTTC. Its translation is CSAKETSGSSEQFF.

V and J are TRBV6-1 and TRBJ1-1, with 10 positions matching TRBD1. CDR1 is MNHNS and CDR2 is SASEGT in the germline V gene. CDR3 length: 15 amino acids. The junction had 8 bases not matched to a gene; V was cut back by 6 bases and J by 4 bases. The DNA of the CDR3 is TGTGCCAGCAGGGAGACGACAGGGGGCTCCACTGAAGCTTTCTTT. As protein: CASRETTGGSTEAFF.

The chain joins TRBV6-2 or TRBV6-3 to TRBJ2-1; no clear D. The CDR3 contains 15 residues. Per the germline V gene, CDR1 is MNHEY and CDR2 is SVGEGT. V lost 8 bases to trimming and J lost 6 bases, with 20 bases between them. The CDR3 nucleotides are TGTGCCAGCGCCCCCAGAGGAAGCCTCGCCAATGAGCAGTTCTTC. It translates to CASAPRGSLANEQFF.

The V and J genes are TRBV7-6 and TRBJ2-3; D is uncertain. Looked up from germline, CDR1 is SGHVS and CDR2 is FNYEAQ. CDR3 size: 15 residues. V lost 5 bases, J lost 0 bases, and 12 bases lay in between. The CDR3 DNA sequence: TGTGCCAGCAGCCGACTCCCTTCTAGCACAGATACGCAGTATTTT. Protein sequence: CASSRLPSSTDTQYF. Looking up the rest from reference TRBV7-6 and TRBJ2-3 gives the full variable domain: GAGVSQSPRYKVTKRGQDVALRCDPISGHVSLYWYRQALGQGPEFLTYFNYEAQQDKSGLPNDRFSAERPEGSISTLTIQRTEQRDSAMYRCASSRLPSSTDTQYFGPGTRLTVL.

The CDR3 DNA reads as TGTGCCAGCAGTCAGGACAGGGGCAATCAGCCCCAGCATTTT. Translated, it gives CASSQDRGNQPQHF. The V call is TRBV6-2 or TRBV6-3, the J call TRBJ1-5; TRBD1 matches 8 bases. CDR3 length equals 14 residues. The J segment lost 2 bases and the V segment lost 5 bases, leaving 2 bases of the junction unmatched. Germline lookup yields CDR1 MNHEY and CDR2 SVGEGT.

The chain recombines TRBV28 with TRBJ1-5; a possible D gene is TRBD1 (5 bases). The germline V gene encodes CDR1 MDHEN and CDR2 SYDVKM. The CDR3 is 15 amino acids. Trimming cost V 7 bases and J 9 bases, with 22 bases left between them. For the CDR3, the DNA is TGTGCCAGCAACCCCGGGCACCAGGGTTCTCTGCCCCAGCATTTT. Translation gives CASNPGHQGSLPQHF.

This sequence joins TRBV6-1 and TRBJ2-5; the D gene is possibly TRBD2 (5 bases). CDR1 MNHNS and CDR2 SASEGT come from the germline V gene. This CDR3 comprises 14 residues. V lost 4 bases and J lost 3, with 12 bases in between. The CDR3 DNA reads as TGTGCCAGCAGTGGACCGACTACAAAAGAGACCCAGTACTTC. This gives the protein CASSGPTTKETQYF.